This T cell receptor (beta chain) was obtained from a study of blood T cell repertoires in COVID-19. Study context: The origin of the acute and convalescent COVID-19 samples was the United States, Italy and Spain. T cells, B-cell-depleted T cells, or PBMCs provided the cDNA or gDNA that served as material.

A few counts support this clone. This CDR3 contains 14 residues. Trimming took off 3 bases at V and 1 base at J, with 7 bases between the two ends. The germline gives CDR1 SNHLY, CDR2 FYNNEI. Per the study methods: Amplification with reference gene primers provided the estimates of nucleated cell counts. Assay: immunoSEQ multiplex PCR; the TCRdb copy retains only in-frame clones and omits some. The V and J calls and clone size are taken from that table; D and trimming were inferred from the DNA. The repertoire consists of 140,000 or so clones, with just under 85% occurring once and the leading ten covering roughly 3.4%.

The gene calls are TRBV2 and TRBJ1-5; D is uncertain. The receptor was isolated from a woman aged 50 to 60 with acute COVID-19. Sequencing input: PBMCs or T cells enriched from blood (not recorded which). CDR3 sequence (DNA): TGTGCCAGCAGTGAGGGCTCAAGCAATCAGCCCCAGCATTTT. Translation gives CASSEGSSNQPQHF.